The present entry profiles one T cell receptor (beta chain) with its context. Antigen: not known. This record belongs to a study of OX40 agonist ivuxolimab in advanced cancers. Study-level information: Patients were treated with ivuxolimab, an agonistic anti-OX40 (CD134) antibody. Overall study results and limits: Antigen specificity of clonally expanded peripheral T cells was not established.

Sequencing used immunoSEQ multiplex PCR; TCRdb keeps in-frame clones, though not all of them. The data hold 70,000 to 75,000 clones, with 90% to 95% observed a single time. This CDR3 region has 14 residues. V dropped 8 bases and J dropped 2 bases, with 12 bases sitting between them. CDR1 is SGHTA, CDR2 FQGNSA, per germline. The rearrangement joins TRBV7-2 to TRBJ2-2; the D call may be TRBD1 or TRBD2 (5 bases each). The sequence was obtained from an adult with an advanced solid tumor such as melanoma, head and neck, liver or kidney cancer. The sample consisted of CD4+ or CD8+ T cells sorted from blood, taken in a trial of the OX40 agonist ivuxolimab. CDR3 amino acids: CASLRDGNTGELFF. The CDR3 DNA reads TGTGCCAGCCTCCGGGACGGAAACACCGGGGAGCTGTTTTTT.